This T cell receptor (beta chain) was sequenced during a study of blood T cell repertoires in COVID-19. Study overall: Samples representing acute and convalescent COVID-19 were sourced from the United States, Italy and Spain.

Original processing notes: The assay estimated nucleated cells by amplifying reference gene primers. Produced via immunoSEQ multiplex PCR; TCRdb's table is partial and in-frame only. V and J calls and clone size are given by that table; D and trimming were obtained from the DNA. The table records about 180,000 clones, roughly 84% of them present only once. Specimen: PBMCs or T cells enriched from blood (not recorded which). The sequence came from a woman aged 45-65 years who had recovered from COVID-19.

The CDR3 here is CSVGHGNYGYTF. CDR3 bases: TGCAGCGTGGGACACGGGAACTATGGCTACACCTTC. This chain connects TRBV29-1 to TRBJ1-2, with D possibly TRBD1 on 6 matching bases. The germline V and J ends were trimmed by 6 bases and 2 bases, with 10 bases remaining between them. The CDR3 has 12 amino acids. In germline, CDR1 is SQVTM, CDR2 ANQGSEA.